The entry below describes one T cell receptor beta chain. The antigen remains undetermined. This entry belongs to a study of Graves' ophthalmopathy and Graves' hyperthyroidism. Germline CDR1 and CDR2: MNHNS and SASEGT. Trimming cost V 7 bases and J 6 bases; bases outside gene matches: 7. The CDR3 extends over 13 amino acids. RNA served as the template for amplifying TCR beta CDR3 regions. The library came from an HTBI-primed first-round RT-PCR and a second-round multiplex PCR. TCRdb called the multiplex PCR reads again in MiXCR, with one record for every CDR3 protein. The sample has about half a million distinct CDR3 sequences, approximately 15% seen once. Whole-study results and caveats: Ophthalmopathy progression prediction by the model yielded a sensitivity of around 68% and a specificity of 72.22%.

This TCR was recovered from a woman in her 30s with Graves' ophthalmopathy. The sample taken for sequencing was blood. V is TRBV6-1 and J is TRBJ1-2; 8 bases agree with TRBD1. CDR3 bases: TGTGCCAGCATTCTGACAGGGGCAAATGGCTACACCTTC. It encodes CASILTGANGYTF.